These T cell receptor beta chains were read from a single sample in a study of PD-1 blockade in classical Hodgkin lymphoma. Clones were read by immunoSEQ multiplex PCR, and TCRdb kept only the in-frame ones, dropping some. The sample lists roughly 26,000 clones, 85% to 90% occurring once. The source material was peripheral blood mononuclear cells (PBMCs), sampled at baseline. These receptors all stem from a human donor with classical Hodgkin lymphoma. Each CDR3 is given with its conserved first and last residue. Fields, in order: clone size, V gene, D gene, J gene, CDR3 DNA, CDR3 protein. A D gene is named only where the DNA matches it firmly. Rows may omit the clone size; those that give it use once, few, many or a size class.

clone_size: -; v_call: TRBV11-3; d_call: -; j_call: TRBJ2-3; cdr3_nt: TGTGCCAGCAGCTTAGAGCGGGAAGATACGCAGTATTTT; cdr3_aa: CASSLEREDTQYF
clone_size: -; v_call: TRBV11-2; d_call: -; j_call: TRBJ1-1; cdr3_nt: TGTGCCAGCAGCGAAGGACAGATGAACACTGAAGCTTTCTTT; cdr3_aa: CASSEGQMNTEAFF
clone_size: -; v_call: TRBV4-1; d_call: -; j_call: TRBJ2-3; cdr3_nt: TGCGCCAGCAGCCTACAGGGAACTAGATCAGGCACAGATACGCAGTATTTT; cdr3_aa: CASSLQGTRSGTDTQYF
clone_size: -; v_call: TRBV11-2; d_call: -; j_call: TRBJ1-1; cdr3_nt: TGTGCCAGCAGCTCTCAGGGTGTCACTGAAGCTTTCTTT; cdr3_aa: CASSSQGVTEAFF
clone_size: -; v_call: TRBV19; d_call: -; j_call: TRBJ1-2; cdr3_nt: TGTGCCAGTAGCCTAATGTCGGGACAAAACTATGGCTACACCTTC; cdr3_aa: CASSLMSGQNYGYTF
clone_size: -; v_call: TRBV19; d_call: -; j_call: TRBJ2-2; cdr3_nt: TGTGCCAGTAGTATACCAGGCGGGGAGCTGTTTTTT; cdr3_aa: CASSIPGGELFF
clone_size: -; v_call: TRBV7-9; d_call: TRBD2; j_call: TRBJ2-5; cdr3_nt: TGTGCCAGCAGCTTAGTGGCTAGCGGAGAGACCCAGTACTTC; cdr3_aa: CASSLVASGETQYF
clone_size: -; v_call: TRBV5-1; d_call: TRBD2; j_call: TRBJ2-5; cdr3_nt: TGCGCCAGCAGGACTAGCGGGGGGGTCCAAGAGACCCAGTACTTC; cdr3_aa: CASRTSGGVQETQYF
clone_size: -; v_call: TRBV19; d_call: TRBD1; j_call: TRBJ1-5; cdr3_nt: TGTGCCAGTACCCGGGTAGGCAGGGGGCTGGGTCAGCCCCAGCATTTT; cdr3_aa: CASTRVGRGLGQPQHF
clone_size: -; v_call: TRBV5-1; d_call: -; j_call: TRBJ1-5; cdr3_nt: TGCGCCAGCAGCTTGGCGGGGGTGGACGAGCCCCAGCATTTT; cdr3_aa: CASSLAGVDEPQHF
clone_size: -; v_call: TRBV6-1; d_call: TRBD1; j_call: TRBJ2-5; cdr3_nt: TGTGCCAGCAGCGCAACAGGGGACGAGACCCAGTACTTC; cdr3_aa: CASSATGDETQYF
clone_size: -; v_call: TRBV5-1; d_call: -; j_call: TRBJ2-1; cdr3_nt: TGCGCCAGCAGCTTGGGAGGCAGCCATGGGGATGAGCAGTTCTTC; cdr3_aa: CASSLGGSHGDEQFF
clone_size: -; v_call: TRBV5-5; d_call: -; j_call: TRBJ1-2; cdr3_nt: TGTGCCAGCTCTACATCCAGGGCCTATGGCTACACCTTC; cdr3_aa: CASSTSRAYGYTF
clone_size: once; v_call: TRBV23-1; d_call: -; j_call: TRBJ2-5; cdr3_nt: TGCGCCAGCAGGATGGGCCTTACCAAGGAAGAGACCCAGTACTTC; cdr3_aa: CASRMGLTKEETQYF
clone_size: few; v_call: TRBV19; d_call: -; j_call: TRBJ1-2; cdr3_nt: TGTGCCAGTAACGACGGGGGGCGGTATGGCTACACCTTC; cdr3_aa: CASNDGGRYGYTF
clone_size: -; v_call: TRBV18; d_call: TRBD1; j_call: TRBJ1-2; cdr3_nt: TGTGCCAGCTCATCCAGGGGGGGTGGCTACACCTTC; cdr3_aa: CASSSRGGGYTF
clone_size: few; v_call: TRBV9; d_call: -; j_call: TRBJ2-2; cdr3_nt: TGTGCCAGCAGCGTTAGCGGCCCCACCGGGGAGCTGTTTTTT; cdr3_aa: CASSVSGPTGELFF
clone_size: -; v_call: TRBV27; d_call: -; j_call: TRBJ2-7; cdr3_nt: TGTGCCAGCAGTTTATTAGGAGGGCCTGATTCCTACGAGCAGTACTTC; cdr3_aa: CASSLLGGPDSYEQYF
clone_size: -; v_call: TRBV10-2; d_call: TRBD1; j_call: TRBJ2-1; cdr3_nt: TGCGCCAGCAGTGCCCCGCCGGGACAGGGACTTAATGAGCAGTTCTTC; cdr3_aa: CASSAPPGQGLNEQFF
clone_size: -; v_call: TRBV5-1; d_call: -; j_call: TRBJ2-5; cdr3_nt: TGCGCCAGCAGCGCAAGGACAGAAGAGACCCAGTACTTC; cdr3_aa: CASSARTEETQYF
clone_size: -; v_call: TRBV5-1; d_call: -; j_call: TRBJ1-4; cdr3_nt: TGCGCCAGCAGCTTGGTGGCAGGAACTAATGAAAAACTGTTTTTT; cdr3_aa: CASSLVAGTNEKLFF
clone_size: once; v_call: TRBV6-6; d_call: TRBD1; j_call: TRBJ1-1; cdr3_nt: TGTGCCAGCAGTCCGCGGACAGGGGGCACTGAAGCTTTCTTT; cdr3_aa: CASSPRTGGTEAFF
clone_size: -; v_call: TRBV11-2; d_call: -; j_call: TRBJ2-7; cdr3_nt: TGTGCCAGCAGCCTTGAACTTGGAGAGTACTACGAGCAGTACTTC; cdr3_aa: CASSLELGEYYEQYF
clone_size: -; v_call: TRBV2; d_call: -; j_call: TRBJ1-1; cdr3_nt: TGTGCCAGCAGTGAACGTACTTGGGAAGCTTTCTTT; cdr3_aa: CASSERTWEAFF
clone_size: -; v_call: TRBV7-9; d_call: -; j_call: TRBJ1-2; cdr3_nt: TGTGCCAGCAGCTTAGAAATGACCGCTAACTATGGCTACACCTTC; cdr3_aa: CASSLEMTANYGYTF
clone_size: few; v_call: TRBV14; d_call: -; j_call: TRBJ1-1; cdr3_nt: TGTGCCAGCAGCCAAGTGGTGAACACTGAAGCTTTCTTT; cdr3_aa: CASSQVVNTEAFF
clone_size: -; v_call: TRBV5-1; d_call: -; j_call: TRBJ2-7; cdr3_nt: TGCGCCAGCAGTGAGGCAGGAGGCTCCTACGAGCAGTACTTC; cdr3_aa: CASSEAGGSYEQYF
clone_size: -; v_call: TRBV6-6; d_call: -; j_call: TRBJ1-4; cdr3_nt: TGTGCCAGCAGTTACTCGAATTCGGCCGAAAGACTGTTTTTT; cdr3_aa: CASSYSNSAERLFF
clone_size: once; v_call: TRBV19; d_call: TRBD1; j_call: TRBJ2-1; cdr3_nt: TGTGCCAGTAGCAGGACAGGGCTGGGCAATGAGCAGTTCTTC; cdr3_aa: CASSRTGLGNEQFF
clone_size: -; v_call: TRBV2; d_call: -; j_call: TRBJ1-5; cdr3_nt: TGTGCCAGCAGTGAGCTCGGGACGGCCAATCAGCCCCAGCATTTT; cdr3_aa: CASSELGTANQPQHF
clone_size: once; v_call: TRBV29-1; d_call: -; j_call: TRBJ2-3; cdr3_nt: TGCAGCGTGGACTTAGAGACAGATACGCAGTATTTT; cdr3_aa: CSVDLETDTQYF
clone_size: -; v_call: TRBV19; d_call: -; j_call: TRBJ1-1; cdr3_nt: TGTGCCAGTAGTAAGCAGGCCCCCTCTGAAGCTTTCTTT; cdr3_aa: CASSKQAPSEAFF
clone_size: -; v_call: TRBV5-1; d_call: -; j_call: TRBJ2-3; cdr3_nt: TGCGCCAGCAGCCATTCTATGGGGGATACGCAGTATTTT; cdr3_aa: CASSHSMGDTQYF
clone_size: -; v_call: TRBV5-4; d_call: TRBD2; j_call: TRBJ2-5; cdr3_nt: TGTGCCAGCAGCGAAACTAGCGGGGGTCCTCAAGAGACCCAGTACTTC; cdr3_aa: CASSETSGGPQETQYF
clone_size: -; v_call: TRBV5-4; d_call: -; j_call: TRBJ2-6; cdr3_nt: TGTGCCAGCAGCACCCGTGGGGGGGCCAACGTCCTGACTTTC; cdr3_aa: CASSTRGGANVLTF
clone_size: -; v_call: TRBV5-1; d_call: TRBD2; j_call: TRBJ2-5; cdr3_nt: TGCGCCAGCAGCCCCGTCGCCGGGCGGGGGAGTCAGACCCAGTACTTC; cdr3_aa: CASSPVAGRGSQTQYF
clone_size: once; v_call: TRBV5-1; d_call: TRBD2; j_call: TRBJ2-2; cdr3_nt: TGCGCCAGCAGCCTAAAGACTAGCGGGGGGACTAACACCGGGGAGCTGTTTTTT; cdr3_aa: CASSLKTSGGTNTGELFF
clone_size: -; v_call: TRBV5-4; d_call: -; j_call: TRBJ2-7; cdr3_nt: TGTGCCAGCAGCCCGACGGGGACCCGTCACGAGCAGTACTTC; cdr3_aa: CASSPTGTRHEQYF
clone_size: -; v_call: TRBV5-4; d_call: TRBD1; j_call: TRBJ1-2; cdr3_nt: TGTGCCAGCAGCAGGGACAGGGTTGGTGGCTACACCTTC; cdr3_aa: CASSRDRVGGYTF
clone_size: -; v_call: TRBV30; d_call: TRBD1; j_call: TRBJ1-1; cdr3_nt: TGTGCCTGGGGCCCCAGGGGGTGGACTGAAGCTTTCTTT; cdr3_aa: CAWGPRGWTEAFF
clone_size: -; v_call: TRBV19; d_call: -; j_call: TRBJ2-5; cdr3_nt: TGTGCCAGTAGTCCCGAGGGTAATTCGGAGACCCAGTACTTC; cdr3_aa: CASSPEGNSETQYF
clone_size: -; v_call: TRBV6-6; d_call: -; j_call: TRBJ2-3; cdr3_nt: TGTGCCAGGCGTCCGGGACGGGGGACAGATACGCAGTATTTT; cdr3_aa: CARRPGRGTDTQYF